These T cell receptor beta chains were read from a single sample in a study of tumor and adjacent non-tumor tissue in lung cancer. TCRdb redid the calling of the multiplex PCR reads with MiXCR, one entry per CDR3 protein. The sample consists of 80,000 or so distinct CDR3 sequences, roughly 80% of them appearing once. Sample: distant non-tumor lung tissue. The receptors here all came from a man aged 55 to 70 with non-small cell lung cancer. CDR3s include the opening cysteine and the closing phenylalanine or tryptophan. The D gene is left open where the match is weak. Rows give clone size only sometimes, using once, few, many, or a class for an expanded clone.

TRBV20-1	TRBD1	TRBJ2-7	-	TGCAGTGCTAACTCCGGGACAGGAGCTCACGAGCAGTACTTC	CSANSGTGAHEQYF
TRBV6-5	TRBD2	TRBJ2-7	-	TGTGCTTGCAGTTACTCGTCTAGCGGGGTCACCTACGAGCAGTACTTC	CACSYSSSGVTYEQYF
TRBV5-4	-	TRBJ2-6	-	TGTGCCAGCAGCATTGGTTCCAGCTCCCCCTCTGGGGCCAACGTCCTGACTTTC	CASSIGSSSPSGANVLTF
TRBV6-6	TRBD2	TRBJ2-1	-	TGTGCCAGCAGTTCGTCTAGCGGGCAGAACAATGAGCAGTTCTTC	CASSSSSGQNNEQFF
TRBV4-3	-	TRBJ1-1	once	TGCGCCAGTAGTCAAGATCATAGTCAGTCCAACACTGAAGCTTTATTT	CASSQDHSQSNTEALF
TRBV6-2/TRBV6-3	-	TRBJ1-5	-	TGTGCCAGCGGCCCCACCGGGCAGGGGAGTCAGCATCAGCATTTT	CASGPTGQGSQHQHF
TRBV13	-	TRBJ2-3	-	TGTGCCAGCATCCCCCGATCCCCCCGCACAGATACGCAGTATTTT	CASIPRSPRTDTQYF
TRBV4-2	TRBD2	TRBJ2-3	few	TGTGCCAGTAGCCCGACTAGCAGGATGGCAGATACGCAGTATTTT	CASSPTSRMADTQYF
TRBV11-3	-	TRBJ2-1	once	TGTGCCAGCAGCTCCCTGGCGCGGGGGCCGGGGAATGAGCAGTTCTTC	CASSSLARGPGNEQFF
TRBV27	TRBD2	TRBJ2-3	few	TGTGCCAGCAGTTTTTCAGGACTAGGGGGCACAGATACGCAGTATTTT	CASSFSGLGGTDTQYF
TRBV5-8	-	TRBJ1-1	-	TGTGCCAGCAGCTTGAGGTGTAAGACTGAAGCTTTCTTT	CASSLRCKTEAFF
TRBV5-4	-	TRBJ1-1	-	TGTGCTAGCAGCGCCGGTCGGCAGGGACGAGGCGAGACTGAAGCTTTCTTT	CASSAGRQGRGETEAFF
TRBV11-3	-	TRBJ1-1	-	TGTGCCAGCAGCCGTACCCCGGGACAACTGAACACTGAAGCTTTCTTT	CASSRTPGQLNTEAFF
TRBV6-6	TRBD2	TRBJ2-1	-	TGTGCCAGCAGTTATCCTCTCACTAGCGGGAACTCTTACAATGAGCAGTTCTTC	CASSYPLTSGNSYNEQFF
TRBV6-5	-	TRBJ2-5	-	TGTGCCAACAGTTACTCGGGAAGGGTAGGTACCCAGTACTTC	CANSYSGRVGTQYF
TRBV5-4	-	TRBJ2-3	-	TGTGCCAGGAGCTTGCGGGCTAGCGAGATTAGTGATACGCAGTATTTT	CARSLRASEISDTQYF
TRBV13	-	TRBJ2-7	-	TGTGTCAGCAGCTTGATGGGGAGCCGGTACGAGCAGTACTTC	CVSSLMGSRYEQYF
TRBV12-3/TRBV12-4	-	TRBJ2-5	-	TGTGCCAGCGACCAAGGGGGGGGTAGTGAGACCCATTATTTC	CASDQGGGSETHYF
TRBV7-2	-	TRBJ1-3	-	TGTGCCAGCCTCCCTGGGGGTGCTTCCAGCTCTGGAAACACCATATATTTT	CASLPGGASSSGNTIYF
TRBV4-1	TRBD1	TRBJ1-6	once	TGCGCCAGCAATGACAGGGAAGGTCCACCCCTCCACTTT	CASNDREGPPLHF
TRBV6-5	-	TRBJ2-1	-	TGTACCAGCAGTCGGACGAACAATGAACAGTTCTTC	CTSSRTNNEQFF